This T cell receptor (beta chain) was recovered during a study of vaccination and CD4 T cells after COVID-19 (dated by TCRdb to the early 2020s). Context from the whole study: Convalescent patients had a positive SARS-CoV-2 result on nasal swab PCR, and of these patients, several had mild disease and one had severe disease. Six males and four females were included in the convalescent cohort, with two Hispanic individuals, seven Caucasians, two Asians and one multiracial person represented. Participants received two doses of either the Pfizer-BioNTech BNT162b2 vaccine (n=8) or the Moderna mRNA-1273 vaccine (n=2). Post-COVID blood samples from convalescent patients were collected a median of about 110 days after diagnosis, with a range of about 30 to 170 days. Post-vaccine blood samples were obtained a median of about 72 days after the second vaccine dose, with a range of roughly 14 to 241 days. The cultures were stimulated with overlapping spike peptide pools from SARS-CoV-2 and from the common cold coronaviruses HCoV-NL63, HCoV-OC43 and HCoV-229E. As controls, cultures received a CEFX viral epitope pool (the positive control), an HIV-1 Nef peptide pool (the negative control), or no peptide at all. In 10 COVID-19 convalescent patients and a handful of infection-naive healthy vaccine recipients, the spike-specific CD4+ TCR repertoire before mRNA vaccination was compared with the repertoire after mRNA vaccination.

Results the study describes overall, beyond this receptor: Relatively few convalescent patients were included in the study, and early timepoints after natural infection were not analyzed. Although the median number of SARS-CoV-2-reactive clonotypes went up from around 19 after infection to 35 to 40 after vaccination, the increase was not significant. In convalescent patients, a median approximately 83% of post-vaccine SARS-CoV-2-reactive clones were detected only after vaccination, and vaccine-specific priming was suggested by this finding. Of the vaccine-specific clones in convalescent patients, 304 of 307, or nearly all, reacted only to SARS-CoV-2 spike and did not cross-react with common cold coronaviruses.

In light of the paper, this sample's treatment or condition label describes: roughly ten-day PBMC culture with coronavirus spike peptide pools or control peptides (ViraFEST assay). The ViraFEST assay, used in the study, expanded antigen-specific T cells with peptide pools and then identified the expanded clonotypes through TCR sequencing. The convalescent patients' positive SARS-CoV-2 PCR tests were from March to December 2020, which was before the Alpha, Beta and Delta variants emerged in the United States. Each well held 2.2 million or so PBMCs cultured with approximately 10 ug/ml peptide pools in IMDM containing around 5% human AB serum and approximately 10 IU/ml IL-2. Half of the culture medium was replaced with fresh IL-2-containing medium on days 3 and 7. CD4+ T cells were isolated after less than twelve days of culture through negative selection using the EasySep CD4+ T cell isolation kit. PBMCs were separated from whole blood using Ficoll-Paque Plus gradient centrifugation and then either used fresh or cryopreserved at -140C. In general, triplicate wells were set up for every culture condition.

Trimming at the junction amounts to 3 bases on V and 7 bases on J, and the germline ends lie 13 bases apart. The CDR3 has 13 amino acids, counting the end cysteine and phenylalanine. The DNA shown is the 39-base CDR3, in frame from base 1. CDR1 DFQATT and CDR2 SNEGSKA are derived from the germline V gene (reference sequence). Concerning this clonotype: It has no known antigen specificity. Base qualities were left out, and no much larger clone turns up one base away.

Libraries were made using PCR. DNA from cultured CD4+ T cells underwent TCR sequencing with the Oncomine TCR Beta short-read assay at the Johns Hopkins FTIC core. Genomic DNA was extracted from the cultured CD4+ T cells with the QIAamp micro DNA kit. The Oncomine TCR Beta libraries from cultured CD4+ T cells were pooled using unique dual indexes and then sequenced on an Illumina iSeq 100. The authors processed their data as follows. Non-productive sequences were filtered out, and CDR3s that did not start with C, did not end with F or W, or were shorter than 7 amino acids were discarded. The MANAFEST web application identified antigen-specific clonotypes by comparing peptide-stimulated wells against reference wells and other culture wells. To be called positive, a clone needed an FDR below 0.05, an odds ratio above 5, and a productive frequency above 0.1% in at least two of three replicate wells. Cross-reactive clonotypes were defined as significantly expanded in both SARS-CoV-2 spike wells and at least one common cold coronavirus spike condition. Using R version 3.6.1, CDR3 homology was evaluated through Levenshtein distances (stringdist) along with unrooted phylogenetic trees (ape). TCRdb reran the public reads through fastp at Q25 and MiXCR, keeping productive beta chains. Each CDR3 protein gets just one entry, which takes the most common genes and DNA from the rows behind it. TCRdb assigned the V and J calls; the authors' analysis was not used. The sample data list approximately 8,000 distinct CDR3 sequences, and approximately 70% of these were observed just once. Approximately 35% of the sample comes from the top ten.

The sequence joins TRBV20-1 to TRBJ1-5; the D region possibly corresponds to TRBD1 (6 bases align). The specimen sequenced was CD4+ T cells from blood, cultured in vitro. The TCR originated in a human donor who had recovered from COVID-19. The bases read TGCAGTGCTAGTGCAGGGGATGGACAGCCCCAGCATTTT. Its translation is CSASAGDGQPQHF.